The next 14 T cell receptor beta chains were all read from a single sample in a study of cytomegalovirus exposure and HLA in healthy donors. With 60 Vbeta and 13 Jbeta primers, the PCR was carried out. Libraries were prepared by immunoSEQ multiplex PCR; TCRdb keeps only in-frame clonotypes and omits some of them. Among 110,000 to 150,000 clones listed, around 10% were seen once. The specimen was PBMCs. These receptor sequences come from a male donor in good health and CMV-seronegative.

In its sample, this clone was seen a few times. The chain uses TRBV19 and TRBJ2-1; 10 bases map to TRBD2. CDR1 and CDR2 from the germline V gene are LNHDA and SQIVND (reference sequence). CDR3 length equals 17 residues. Trimming took 4 bases from V and 3 from J; bases not matched to a gene: 9. CDR3 sequence (DNA): TGTGCCAGTAGTAAGGCTAGCGGGGGAAGAATCTACAATGAGCAGTTCTTC. Amino acid sequence: CASSKASGGRIYNEQFF.

This clone was counted only a few times. The V and J genes are TRBV4-3 and TRBJ1-2; D is unresolved. Germline V gene lookup returns CDR1 LGHNA and CDR2 YSLEER. V was cut by 4 bases and J by 10 bases, with 16 bases left in between. The length of the CDR3 is 13 residues. The CDR3 loop is CASSPSGGPYYTF. The CDR3 bases are TGCGCCAGCAGCCCCTCGGGAGGGCCCTACTACACCTTC.

This chain links TRBV27 with TRBJ1-2; D not resolved. The CDR3 is 17 amino acids. The germline V gene encodes CDR1 MNHEY and CDR2 SMNVEV (reference sequence). Trimming took off 4 bases at V and 8 bases at J, with 26 bases between the two ends. CDR3 sequence reads: CASSYTSSLTLRDGYTF. The CDR3 bases are TGTGCCAGCAGTTATACTAGTAGTCTAACCCTCCGAGACGGCTACACCTTC.

This clone was found a few times. In DNA, the CDR3 is TGTGCCAGCAGTGCCCAGGGTTTCTACTACGAGCAGTACTTC. Translation: CASSAQGFYYEQYF. J is TRBJ2-7 and V is TRBV6-5, with D possibly being TRBD1 (5 bases). Germline values: CDR1 MNHEY, CDR2 SVGAGI. The CDR3 totals 14 residues. V lost 5 bases and J lost 3, with 14 bases in between.

The J gene is TRBJ1-6, the V gene TRBV10-3; D gene ambiguous. Germline V lookup: CDR1 ENHRY, CDR2 SYGVKD. Deletions cut 3 bases from V and 13 bases from J, with 16 bases between. The CDR3 sequence is 14 residues long. The CDR3 DNA sequence: TGTGCCATCAGTGATTTCGAGGCTGTTGCGCCCCTCCACTTT. Translation gives CAISDFEAVAPLHF.

The V gene is TRBV19, the J gene TRBJ2-4; tentatively, D is TRBD1 (6 bases). Trimming removed 9 bases from V and 6 bases from J, with 15 bases in between. The CDR3 covers 13 residues. The germline V gene encodes CDR1 LNHDA and CDR2 SQIVND (reference sequence). CDR3 nucleotides: TGTGCCAGCAGCTCTTCGACAGGAAACATTCAGTACTTC. Its translation: CASSSSTGNIQYF.

This clone turned up a few times. The genes are TRBV5-8 and TRBJ1-3; D not resolved. V lost 0 bases and J 3 bases, leaving 16 bases between the germline ends. Germline assignment: CDR1 SGHTS and CDR2 YDEGEE. CDR3 length equals 17 residues. The CDR3 protein is CASSLASIRGYGNTIYF. The CDR3, as DNA: TGTGCCAGCAGCTTGGCCTCCATACGGGGTTATGGAAACACCATATATTTT.

This clone was seen a few times. The genes are TRBV28 and TRBJ2-7; no definite D call. V was trimmed by 3 bases and J by 4 bases, leaving 16 bases between them. The CDR3 is 15 amino acids. Germline assignment: CDR1 MDHEN and CDR2 SYDVKM. The CDR3 region is CASSFVEPARYEQYF. The CDR3 DNA follows: TGTGCCAGCAGTTTTGTGGAGCCCGCCAGATACGAGCAGTACTTC.

A few counts support this clone. V gene TRBV5-6 combines with J gene TRBJ2-1, with no clear D. This CDR3 comprises 12 residues. V was trimmed by 7 bases and J by 9 bases, leaving 14 bases between them. Germline V gives CDR1 SGHDT, CDR2 YYEEEE. The CDR3 DNA follows: TGTGCCAGCGGAATAGGAGCTGGTGAGCAGTTCTTC. The encoded protein is CASGIGAGEQFF.

The J gene is TRBJ1-1, the V gene TRBV27, with TRBD1 identical over 7 bases. Per germline, CDR1 MNHEY and CDR2 SMNVEV (reference sequence). Trimming removed 4 bases from V and 1 base from J; junction bases left unmatched: 3. The CDR3 is made up of 14 amino acids. The CDR3 here is CASSWTGSNTEAFF. The CDR3 region has the DNA TGTGCCAGCAGTTGGACAGGCTCGAACACTGAAGCTTTCTTT.

V gene TRBV18 combines with J gene TRBJ1-2, with TRBD1 identical over 10 bases. Trimming removed 3 bases from V and 6 bases from J; junction bases left unmatched: 10. The germline V gene encodes CDR1 KGHSH and CDR2 LQKENI. The CDR3 contains 16 residues. The CDR3 sequence is CASSPPGQGYADGYTF. CDR3 in DNA: TGTGCCAGCTCACCGCCGGGACAGGGGTACGCGGATGGCTACACCTTC.

The chain has TRBV7-2 and TRBJ1-2, with D possibly matching TRBD1 (5 bases). The V end was cut by 1 base, the J end by 6 bases, with 12 bases between. Germline V gives CDR1 SGHTA, CDR2 FQGNSA. The CDR3 is 14 residues long. The chain's CDR3 is CASSLVGALNGYTF. CDR3 nucleotides: TGTGCCAGCAGCTTAGTAGGGGCCCTTAATGGCTACACCTTC.

The rearrangement links TRBV11-2 to TRBJ1-3; weak D call: TRBD1 (6 bases). The V gene's germline CDR1 is SGHAT and CDR2 FQNNGV. V was shortened by 5 bases and J by 4 bases, with 12 bases between the two germline ends. The CDR3 has 14 residues. The CDR3 DNA follows: TGTGCCAGCAGCCCCGACAGGAACGGAAACACCATATATTTT. Translation gives CASSPDRNGNTIYF. Filled out from reference TRBV11-2 and TRBJ1-3, the complete variable domain reads EAGVAQSPRYKIIEKRQSVAFWCNPISGHATLYWYQQILGQGPKLLIQFQNNGVVDDSQLPKDRFSAERLKGVDSTLKIQPAKLEDSAVYLCASSPDRNGNTIYFGEGSWLTVV.

V gene TRBV30 combines with J gene TRBJ1-2; the D gene is possibly TRBD1 (5 bases). This CDR3 is built from 10 residues. Germline CDR1 GTSNPN, CDR2 SVGIG (reference sequence). Trimming left V 7 bases short and J 2 bases short, with 5 bases between. As DNA, the CDR3 is TGTGCCTCAGGGAACTATGGCTACACCTTC. It translates to CASGNYGYTF.